Included here is one TCR beta chain sequence, with context. Its antigen is not known. This sample is part of a study of cytomegalovirus exposure and HLA in healthy donors. Study-wide findings and caveats: Overall, around 160 TCR beta chains were annotated as cytomegalovirus-associated. Testing in vitro showed a few CMV-associated chains specific for CMV antigens. Certain sequence variants were highly shared and formed a cluster, and this cluster was likely a sequencing artifact. Previous analysis showed most TCR beta V segments were productive about 90% or about 30% of the time.

With 60 Vbeta and 13 Jbeta primers, the PCR was carried out. Data came from immunoSEQ multiplex PCR; TCRdb stores just in-frame clones and leaves some out. The profile shows 80,000 to 100,000 clones, more than 50% of them singletons. The CDR3 extends over 15 amino acids. Germline-derived CDR1 and CDR2 are PRHDT and FYEKMQ (reference sequence). V lost 0 bases and J lost 5, with 13 bases in between. The specimen sequenced was PBMCs. This TCR was recovered from a woman aged 40 to 50 in good health and CMV-seropositive. The chain has TRBV13 and TRBJ2-5, with D possibly being TRBD1 (6 bases). The CDR3 DNA is TGTGCCAGCAGCTTAGGGAAGGGGGTGATGGAGACCCAGTACTTC. This codes for CASSLGKGVMETQYF.